Reported below is one T cell receptor beta chain. These data come from a study of T cell changes during pregnancy in multiple sclerosis. The germline CDR1 and CDR2 sequences are SGHTA and FQGNSA. The J segment lost 2 bases and the V segment lost 5 bases, leaving 4 bases of the junction unmatched. This CDR3 comprises 14 residues. Sequenced by immunoSEQ multiplex PCR; TCRdb stores in-frame clones only, minus some. Seen here are 32,000 or so clones, more than 90% observed once, and the top ten hold approximately 0.37%. The receptor was isolated from a female donor with multiple sclerosis, enrolled in a pregnancy study. The V and J genes are TRBV7-2 and TRBJ2-7; 9 positions match TRBD1. Sequencing used CD4+ T cells from peripheral blood mononuclear cells, obtained in the second trimester of pregnancy. The DNA of the CDR3 is TGTGCCAGCAGCCACACAGGGGGCGCCTACGAGCAGTACTTC. It yields the protein CASSHTGGAYEQYF.